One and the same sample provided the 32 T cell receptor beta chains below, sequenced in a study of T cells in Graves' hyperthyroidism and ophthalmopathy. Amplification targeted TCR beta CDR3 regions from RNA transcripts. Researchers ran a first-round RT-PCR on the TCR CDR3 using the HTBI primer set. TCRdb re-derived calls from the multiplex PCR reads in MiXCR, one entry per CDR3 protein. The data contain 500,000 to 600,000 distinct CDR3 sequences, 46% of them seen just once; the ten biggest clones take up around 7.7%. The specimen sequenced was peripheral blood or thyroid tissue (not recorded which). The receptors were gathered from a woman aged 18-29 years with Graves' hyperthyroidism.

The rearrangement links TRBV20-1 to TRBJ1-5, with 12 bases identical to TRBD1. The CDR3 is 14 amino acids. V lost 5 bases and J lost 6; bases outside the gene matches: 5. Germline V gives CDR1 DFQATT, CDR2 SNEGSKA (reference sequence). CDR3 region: CSAWDRGLTQPQHF. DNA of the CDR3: TGCAGTGCTTGGGACAGGGGGCTTACTCAGCCCCAGCATTTT.

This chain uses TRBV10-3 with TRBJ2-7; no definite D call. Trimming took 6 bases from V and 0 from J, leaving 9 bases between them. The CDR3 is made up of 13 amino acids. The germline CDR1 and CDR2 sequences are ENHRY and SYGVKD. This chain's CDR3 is CAISSSDSYEQYF. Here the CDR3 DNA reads TGTGCCATCAGCAGCTCGGACTCCTACGAGCAGTACTTC.

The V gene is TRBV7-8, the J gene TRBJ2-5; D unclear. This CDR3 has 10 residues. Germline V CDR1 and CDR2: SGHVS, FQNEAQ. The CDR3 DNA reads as TGTGCATGGAGCCAAGAGACCCAGTACTTC. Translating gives CAWSQETQYF.

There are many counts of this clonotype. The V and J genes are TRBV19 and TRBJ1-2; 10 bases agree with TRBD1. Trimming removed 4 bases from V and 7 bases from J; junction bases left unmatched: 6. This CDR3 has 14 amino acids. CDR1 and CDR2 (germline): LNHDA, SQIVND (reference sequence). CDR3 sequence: CASSTDRGLSGYTF. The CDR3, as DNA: TGTGCCAGTAGTACAGACAGGGGGCTTAGTGGCTACACCTTC.

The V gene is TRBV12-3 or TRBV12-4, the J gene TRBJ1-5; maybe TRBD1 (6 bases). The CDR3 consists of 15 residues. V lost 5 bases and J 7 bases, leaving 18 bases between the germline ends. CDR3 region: CASSGAGQRDQPQHF. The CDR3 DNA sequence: TGTGCCAGCAGTGGCGCGGGACAAAGGGACCAGCCCCAGCATTTT.

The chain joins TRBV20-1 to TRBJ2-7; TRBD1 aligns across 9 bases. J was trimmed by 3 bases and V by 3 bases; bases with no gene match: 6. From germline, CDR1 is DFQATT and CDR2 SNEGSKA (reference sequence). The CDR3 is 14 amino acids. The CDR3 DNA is TGCAGTGCTAGGGCCGGGACAGGGTTCTACGAGCAGTACTTC. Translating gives CSARAGTGFYEQYF.

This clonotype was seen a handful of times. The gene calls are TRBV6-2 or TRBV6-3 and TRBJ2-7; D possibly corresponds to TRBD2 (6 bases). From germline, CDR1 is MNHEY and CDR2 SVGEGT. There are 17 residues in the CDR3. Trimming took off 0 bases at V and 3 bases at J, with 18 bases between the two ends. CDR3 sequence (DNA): TGTGCCAGCAGTTACTCGACTTTGGGGACTGACTTCTACGAGCAGTACTTC. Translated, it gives CASSYSTLGTDFYEQYF.

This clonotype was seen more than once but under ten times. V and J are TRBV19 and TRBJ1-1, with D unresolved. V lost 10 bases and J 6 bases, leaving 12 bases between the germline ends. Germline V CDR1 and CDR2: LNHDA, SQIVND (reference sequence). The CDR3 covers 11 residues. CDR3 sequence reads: CATVNGPEAFF. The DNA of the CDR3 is TGTGCCACCGTCAATGGTCCTGAAGCTTTCTTT.

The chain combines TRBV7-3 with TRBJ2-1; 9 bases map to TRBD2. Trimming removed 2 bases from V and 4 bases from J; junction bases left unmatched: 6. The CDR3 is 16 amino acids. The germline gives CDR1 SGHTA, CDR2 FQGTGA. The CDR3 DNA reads TGTGCCAGCAGCTTATTGTGGACTAGCGATTACAATGAGCAGTTCTTC. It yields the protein CASSLLWTSDYNEQFF. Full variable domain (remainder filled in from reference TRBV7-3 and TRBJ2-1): GAGVSQTPSNKVTEKGKYVELRCDPISGHTALYWYRQSLGQGPEFLIYFQGTGAADDSGLPNDRFFAVRPEGSVSTLKIQRTERGDSAVYLCASSLLWTSDYNEQFFGPGTRLTVL.

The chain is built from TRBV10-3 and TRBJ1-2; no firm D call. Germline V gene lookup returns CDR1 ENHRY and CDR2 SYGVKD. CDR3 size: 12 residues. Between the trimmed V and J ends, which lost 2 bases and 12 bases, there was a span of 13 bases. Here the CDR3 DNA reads TGTGCCATCAGTGAGAGCACAGATACACACACCTTC. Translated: CAISESTDTHTF.

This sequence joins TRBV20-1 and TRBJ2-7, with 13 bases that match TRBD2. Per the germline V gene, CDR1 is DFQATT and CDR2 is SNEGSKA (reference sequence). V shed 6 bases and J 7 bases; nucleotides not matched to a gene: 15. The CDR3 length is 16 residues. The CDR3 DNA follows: TGCAGTGCCCCCGGACTAGCGGGAGACCCCTACAATGAGCAGTACTTC. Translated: CSAPGLAGDPYNEQYF.

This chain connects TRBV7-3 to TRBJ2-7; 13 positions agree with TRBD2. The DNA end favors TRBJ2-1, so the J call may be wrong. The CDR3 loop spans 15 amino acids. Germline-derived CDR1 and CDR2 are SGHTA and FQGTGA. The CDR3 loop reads CASSVGLAGVGEQFF. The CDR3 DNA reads TGTGCCAGCAGCGTCGGACTAGCGGGAGTCGGAGAGCAGTTCTTC.

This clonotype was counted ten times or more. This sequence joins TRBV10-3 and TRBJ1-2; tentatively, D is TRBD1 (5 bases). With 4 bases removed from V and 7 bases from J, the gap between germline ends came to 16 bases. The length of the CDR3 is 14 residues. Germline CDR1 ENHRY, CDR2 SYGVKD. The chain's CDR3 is CAISAWDDSLGYTF. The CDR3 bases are TGTGCCATCAGTGCATGGGACGATTCACTTGGCTACACCTTC.

The CDR3 DNA reads TGCAGTGCTAGACGACAGGGGAGGACAGATACGCAGTATTTT. This sequence encodes CSARRQGRTDTQYF. This rearrangement joins TRBV20-1 to TRBJ2-3; 8 bases fit TRBD1. CDR1 and CDR2 (germline): DFQATT, SNEGSKA (reference sequence). This CDR3 comprises 14 residues. V gave up 2 bases and J gave up 3 bases; unmatched junction bases: 4.

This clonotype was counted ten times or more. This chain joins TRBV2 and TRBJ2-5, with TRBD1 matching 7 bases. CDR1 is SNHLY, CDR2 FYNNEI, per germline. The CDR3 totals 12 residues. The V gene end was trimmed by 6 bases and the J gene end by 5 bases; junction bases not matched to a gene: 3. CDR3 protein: CASSGTVETQYF. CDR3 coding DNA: TGTGCCAGCAGCGGGACAGTGGAGACCCAGTACTTC.

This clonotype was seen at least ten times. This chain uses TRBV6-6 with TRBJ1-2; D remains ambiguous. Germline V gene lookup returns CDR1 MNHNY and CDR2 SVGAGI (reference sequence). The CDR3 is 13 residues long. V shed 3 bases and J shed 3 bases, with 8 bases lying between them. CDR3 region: CASSYGLDYGYTF. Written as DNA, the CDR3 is TGTGCCAGCAGTTATGGTTTAGACTATGGCTACACCTTC.

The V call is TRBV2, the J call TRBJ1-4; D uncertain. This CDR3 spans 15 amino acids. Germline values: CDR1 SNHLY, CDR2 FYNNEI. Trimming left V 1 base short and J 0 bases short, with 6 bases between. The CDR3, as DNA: TGTGCCAGCAGTGAAGAGGAAGCAACTAATGAAAAACTGTTTTTT. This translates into CASSEEEATNEKLFF.

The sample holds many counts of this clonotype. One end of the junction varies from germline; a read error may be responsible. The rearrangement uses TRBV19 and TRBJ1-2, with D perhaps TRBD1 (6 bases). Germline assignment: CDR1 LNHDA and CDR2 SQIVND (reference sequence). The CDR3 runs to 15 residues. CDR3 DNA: TGTGCCAGTAGTCTAGACAGGTCTGGCGGCTATGGCTACACCTTC. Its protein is CASSLDRSGGYGYTF.

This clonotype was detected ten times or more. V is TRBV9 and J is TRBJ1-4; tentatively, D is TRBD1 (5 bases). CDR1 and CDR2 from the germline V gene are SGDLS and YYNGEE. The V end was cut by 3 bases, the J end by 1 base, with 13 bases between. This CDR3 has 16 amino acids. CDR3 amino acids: CASSGLQRGTNEKLFF. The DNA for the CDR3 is TGTGCCAGCAGCGGACTCCAAAGGGGAACTAATGAAAAACTGTTTTTT.

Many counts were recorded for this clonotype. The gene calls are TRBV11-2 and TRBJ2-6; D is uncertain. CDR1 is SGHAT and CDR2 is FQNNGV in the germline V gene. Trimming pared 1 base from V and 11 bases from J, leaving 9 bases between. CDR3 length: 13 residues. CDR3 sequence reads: CASSLASLDVLTF. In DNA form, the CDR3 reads TGTGCCAGCAGCTTAGCCAGTTTAGACGTCCTGACTTTC.

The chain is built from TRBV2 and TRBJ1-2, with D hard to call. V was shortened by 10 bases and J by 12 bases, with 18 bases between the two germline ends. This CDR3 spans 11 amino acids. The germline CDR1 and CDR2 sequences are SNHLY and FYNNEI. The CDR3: CAIEGVSGNTF. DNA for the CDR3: TGTGCCATCGAGGGAGTCTCTGGAAACACCTTC.

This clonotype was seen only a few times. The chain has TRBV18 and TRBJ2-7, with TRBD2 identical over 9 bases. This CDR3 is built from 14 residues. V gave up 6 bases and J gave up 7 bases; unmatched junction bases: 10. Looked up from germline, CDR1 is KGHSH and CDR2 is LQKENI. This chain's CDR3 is CASSVGAGGREQYF. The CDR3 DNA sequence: TGTGCCAGCTCCGTTGGAGCGGGAGGTAGGGAGCAGTACTTC.

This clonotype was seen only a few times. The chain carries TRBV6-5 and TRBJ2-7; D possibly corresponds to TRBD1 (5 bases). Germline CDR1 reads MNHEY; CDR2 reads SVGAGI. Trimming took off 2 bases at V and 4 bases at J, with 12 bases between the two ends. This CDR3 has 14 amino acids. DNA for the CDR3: TGTGCCAGCAGTTACGGGCTAGGGGAATACGAGCAGTACTTC. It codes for CASSYGLGEYEQYF.

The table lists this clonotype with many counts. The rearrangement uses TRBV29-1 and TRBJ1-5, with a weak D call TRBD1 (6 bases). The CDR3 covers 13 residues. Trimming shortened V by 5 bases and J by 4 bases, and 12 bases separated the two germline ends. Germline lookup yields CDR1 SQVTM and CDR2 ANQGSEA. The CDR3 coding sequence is TGCAGCGTTTCAGGGGTAGGGAATCAGCCCCAGCATTTT. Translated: CSVSGVGNQPQHF.

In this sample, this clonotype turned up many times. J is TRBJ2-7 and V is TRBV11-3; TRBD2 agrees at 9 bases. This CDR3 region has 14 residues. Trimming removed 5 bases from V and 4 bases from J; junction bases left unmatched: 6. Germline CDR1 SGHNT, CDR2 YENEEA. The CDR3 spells CASSNGLARYEQYF. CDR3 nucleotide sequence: TGTGCCAGCAGCAACGGACTAGCGCGATACGAGCAGTACTTC.

The CDR3 sequence: CASSKSTGVGEKLFF. In DNA, the CDR3 is TGTGCCAGTAGTAAGTCCACAGGGGTCGGTGAAAAACTGTTTTTT. The rearrangement joins TRBV19 to TRBJ1-4, with 7 nucleotides matching TRBD1. The J segment lost 7 bases and the V segment lost 4 bases, leaving 9 bases of the junction unmatched. The germline V gene has CDR1 LNHDA and CDR2 SQIVND (reference sequence). CDR3 size: 15 residues.

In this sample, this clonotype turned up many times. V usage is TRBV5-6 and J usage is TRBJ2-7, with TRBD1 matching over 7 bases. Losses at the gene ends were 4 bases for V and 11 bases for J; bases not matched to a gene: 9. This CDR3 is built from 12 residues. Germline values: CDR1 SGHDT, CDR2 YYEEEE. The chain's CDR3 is CASSDDRDLEYF. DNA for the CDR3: TGTGCCAGCAGCGACGACAGGGACCTTGAGTACTTC.

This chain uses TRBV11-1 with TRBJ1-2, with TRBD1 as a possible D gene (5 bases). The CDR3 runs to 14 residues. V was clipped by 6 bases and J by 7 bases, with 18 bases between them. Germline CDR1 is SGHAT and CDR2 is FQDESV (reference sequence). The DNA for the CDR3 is TGTGCCAGCAGTGCTAGGAGGGGTGTCTTTGGCTACACCTTC. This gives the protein CASSARRGVFGYTF.

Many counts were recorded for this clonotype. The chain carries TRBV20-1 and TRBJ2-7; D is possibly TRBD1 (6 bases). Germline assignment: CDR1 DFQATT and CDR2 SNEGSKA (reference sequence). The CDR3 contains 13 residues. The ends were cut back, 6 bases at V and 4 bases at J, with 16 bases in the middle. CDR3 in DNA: TGCAGTGCAAGCAGGGACAAGGCTTACGAGCAGTACTTC. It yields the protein CSASRDKAYEQYF.

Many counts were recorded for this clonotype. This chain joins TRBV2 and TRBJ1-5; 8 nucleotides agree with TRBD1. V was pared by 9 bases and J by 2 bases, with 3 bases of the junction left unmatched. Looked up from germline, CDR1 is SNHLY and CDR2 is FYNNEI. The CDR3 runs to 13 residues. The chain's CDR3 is CASVGQGNQPQHF. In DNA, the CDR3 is TGTGCCAGTGTGGGACAGGGCAATCAGCCCCAGCATTTT. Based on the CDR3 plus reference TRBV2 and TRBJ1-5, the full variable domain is EPEVTQTPSHQVTQMGQEVILRCVPISNHLYFYWYRQILGQKVEFLVSFYNNEISEKSEIFDDQFSVERPDGSNFTLKIRSTKLEDSAMYFCASVGQGNQPQHFGDGTRLSIL.

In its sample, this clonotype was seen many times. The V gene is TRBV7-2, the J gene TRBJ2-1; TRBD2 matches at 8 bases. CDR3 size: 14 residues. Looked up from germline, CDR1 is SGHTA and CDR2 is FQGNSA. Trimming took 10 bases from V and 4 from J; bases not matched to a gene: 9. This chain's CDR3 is CATESGSWYNEQFF. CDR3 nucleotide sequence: TGTGCCACCGAAAGCGGGAGTTGGTACAATGAGCAGTTCTTC.

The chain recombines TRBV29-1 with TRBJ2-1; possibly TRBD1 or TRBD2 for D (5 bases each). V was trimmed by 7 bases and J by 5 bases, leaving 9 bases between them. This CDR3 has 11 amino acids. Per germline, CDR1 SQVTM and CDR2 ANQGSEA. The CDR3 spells CSAGPNNEQFF. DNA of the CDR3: TGCAGCGCGGGACCCAACAATGAGCAGTTCTTC.